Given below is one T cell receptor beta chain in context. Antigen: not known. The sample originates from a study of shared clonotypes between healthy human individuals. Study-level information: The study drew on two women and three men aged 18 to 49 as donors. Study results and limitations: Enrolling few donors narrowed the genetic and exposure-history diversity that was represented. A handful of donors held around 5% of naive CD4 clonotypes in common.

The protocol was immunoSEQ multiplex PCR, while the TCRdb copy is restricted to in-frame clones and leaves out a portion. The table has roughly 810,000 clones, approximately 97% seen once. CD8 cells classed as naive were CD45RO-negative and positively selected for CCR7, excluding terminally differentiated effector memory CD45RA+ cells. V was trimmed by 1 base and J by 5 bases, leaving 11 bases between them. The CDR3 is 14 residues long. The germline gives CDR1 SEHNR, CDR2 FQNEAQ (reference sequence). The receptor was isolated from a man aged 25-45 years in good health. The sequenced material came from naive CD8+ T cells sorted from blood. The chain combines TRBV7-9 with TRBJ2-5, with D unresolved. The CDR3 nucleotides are TGTGCCAGCAGCTTAGATGTGTTACCTGAGACCCAGTACTTC. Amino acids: CASSLDVLPETQYF.